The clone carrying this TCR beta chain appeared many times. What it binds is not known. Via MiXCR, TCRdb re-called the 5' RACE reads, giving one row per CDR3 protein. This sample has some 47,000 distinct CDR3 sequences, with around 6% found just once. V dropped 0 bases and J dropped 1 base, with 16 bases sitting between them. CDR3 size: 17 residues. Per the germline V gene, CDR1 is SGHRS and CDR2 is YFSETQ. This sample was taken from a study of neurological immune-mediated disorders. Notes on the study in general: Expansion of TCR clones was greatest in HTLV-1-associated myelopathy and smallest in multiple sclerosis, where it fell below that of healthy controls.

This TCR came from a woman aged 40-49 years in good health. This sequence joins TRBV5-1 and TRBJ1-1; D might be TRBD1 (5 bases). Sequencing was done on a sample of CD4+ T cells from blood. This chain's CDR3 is CASSLEGLGGWNTEAFF. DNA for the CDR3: TGCGCCAGCAGCTTGGAGGGGCTGGGGGGATGGAACACTGAAGCTTTCTTT.